Listed below are T cell receptor beta chains from one sample, sequenced in a study of T cell repertoires in cytomegalovirus infection. TCRdb redid the calling of the reads with MiXCR, one entry per CDR3 protein. The repertoire holds more than 400,000 distinct CDR3 sequences, approximately 25% seen once, with roughly 13% in the top ten. Material for sequencing was PBMCs. Receptors originate from a human donor in good health (CMV status not recorded). Some clones in this sample may be carry-over from other donors' samples. The CDR3 runs from the conserved cysteine through the conserved F or W. Fields, in order: CDR3 protein, CDR3 DNA, clone size, V gene, D gene, J gene. The D gene is left open where the match is weak. A row's size may be missing; if present it is once, few, many or a size class.

CASSLDLVIYEQYF | TGTGCCAGCAGCTTAGATCTGGTAATCTACGAGCAGTACTTC | many | TRBV7-9 | - | TRBJ2-7
CASSFVAGSSTDTQYF | TGTGCCAGCAGTTTCGTCGCGGGTTCTAGCACAGATACGCAGTATTTT | - | TRBV27 | - | TRBJ2-3
CAITGGSTEAFF | TGTGCCATCACCGGGGGAAGCACTGAAGCTTTCTTT | few | TRBV10-3 | - | TRBJ1-1
CASSVGDRVGGLSGANVLTF | TGTGCCAGCAGCGTAGGGGACAGGGTAGGAGGGCTCTCTGGGGCCAACGTCCTGACTTTC | - | TRBV9 | TRBD1 | TRBJ2-6
CASSLNDPTDTQYF | TGTGCCAGCAGTCTTAATGACCCCACAGATACGCAGTATTTT | - | TRBV28 | - | TRBJ2-3
CASSGQGTSNQPQHF | TGTGCCAGCAGTGGACAGGGGACGAGCAATCAGCCCCAGCATTTT | - | TRBV7-2 | TRBD1 | TRBJ1-5
CASSYRGYQETQYF | TGTGCCAGCAGTTACAGAGGGTATCAAGAGACCCAGTACTTC | - | TRBV6-5 | - | TRBJ2-5
CASSLEVGLTGELFF | TGTGCCAGCAGCTTAGAGGTGGGACTCACCGGGGAGCTGTTTTTT | - | TRBV11-3 | - | TRBJ2-2
CASSFDFSHGNTEAFF | TGTGCTAGCAGCTTCGACTTCTCTCATGGGAACACTGAAGCTTTCTTT | few | TRBV7-6 | - | TRBJ1-1
CASSPNGGGVGETQYF | TGTGCCAGCAGCCCCAATGGGGGGGGGGTAGGAGAGACCCAGTACTTC | many | TRBV7-2 | TRBD2 | TRBJ2-5
CASSSDRGIGYTF | TGTGCCAGCAGCTCCGACAGGGGGATTGGCTACACCTTC | few | TRBV12-3/TRBV12-4 | TRBD1 | TRBJ1-2
CASSPGTPGANVLTF | TGTGCCAGCAGCCCTGGGACCCCCGGGGCCAACGTCCTGACTTTC | - | TRBV7-9 | - | TRBJ2-6
CASSGVEGLAGGSSYNEQFF | TGTGCCAGCAGTGGCGTTGAGGGACTAGCGGGAGGGAGCTCCTACAATGAGCAGTTCTTC | - | TRBV25-1 | TRBD2 | TRBJ2-1
CASAGTGTSPLHF | TGTGCCAGCGCCGGGACAGGGACCTCACCCCTCCACTTT | - | TRBV7-8 | TRBD1 | TRBJ1-6
CASSSRRTGGMKTQYF | TGTGCCAGCAGCTCAAGGAGGACGGGAGGGATGAAGACCCAGTACTTC | many | TRBV7-6 | TRBD2 | TRBJ2-5
CASSLRQIYEQYF | TGTGCCAGCAGCCTCAGACAGATCTACGAGCAGTACTTC | many | TRBV7-2 | - | TRBJ2-7
CASSLSGAAGNTIYF | TGTGCCAGCAGCTTATCCGGAGCCGCGGGAAACACCATATATTTT | few | TRBV11-2 | - | TRBJ1-3
CASSQGGASGVGADTQYF | TGTGCCAGCAGCCAGGGGGGGGCTAGCGGAGTCGGAGCAGATACGCAGTATTTT | many | TRBV7-2 | - | TRBJ2-3